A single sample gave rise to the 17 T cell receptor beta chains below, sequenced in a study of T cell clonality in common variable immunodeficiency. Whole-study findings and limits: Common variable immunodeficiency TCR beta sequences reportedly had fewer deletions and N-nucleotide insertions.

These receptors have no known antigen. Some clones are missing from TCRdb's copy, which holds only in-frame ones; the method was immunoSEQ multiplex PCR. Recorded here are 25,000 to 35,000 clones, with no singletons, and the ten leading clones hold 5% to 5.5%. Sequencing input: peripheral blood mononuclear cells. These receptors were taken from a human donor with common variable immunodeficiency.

The DNA read from the CDR3 is TGTGCCAGCTCACCCTCAGGGTTCACTGAA. Protein product: CASSPSGFTE. The full CDR3 protein reads CASSPSGFTEAFF. The rearrangement links TRBV18 to TRBJ1-1, with D perhaps matching TRBD1 (5 bases). The read stops 3 residues short of the end of the CDR3; the missing end is completed from the germline J gene. Germline V lookup: CDR1 KGHSH, CDR2 LQKENI. This CDR3 comprises 13 residues. V was clipped by 3 bases and J by 4 bases, with 9 bases between them.

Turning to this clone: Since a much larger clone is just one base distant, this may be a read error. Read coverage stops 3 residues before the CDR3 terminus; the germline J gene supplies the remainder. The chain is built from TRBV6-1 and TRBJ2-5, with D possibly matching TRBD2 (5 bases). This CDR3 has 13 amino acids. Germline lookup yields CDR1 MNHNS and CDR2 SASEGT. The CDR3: CAGSDYSKETQYF. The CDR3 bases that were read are TGTGCCGGCAGTGACTATAGTAAAGAGACC.

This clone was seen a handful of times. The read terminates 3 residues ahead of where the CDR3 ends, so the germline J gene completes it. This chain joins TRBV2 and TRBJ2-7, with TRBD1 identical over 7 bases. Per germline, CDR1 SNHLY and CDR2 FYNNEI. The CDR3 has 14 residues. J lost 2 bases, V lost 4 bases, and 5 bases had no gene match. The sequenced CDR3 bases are TGTGCCAGCAGTGCGCGGACAGGAACCTACGAG. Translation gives CASSARTGTYE. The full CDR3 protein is CASSARTGTYEQYF.

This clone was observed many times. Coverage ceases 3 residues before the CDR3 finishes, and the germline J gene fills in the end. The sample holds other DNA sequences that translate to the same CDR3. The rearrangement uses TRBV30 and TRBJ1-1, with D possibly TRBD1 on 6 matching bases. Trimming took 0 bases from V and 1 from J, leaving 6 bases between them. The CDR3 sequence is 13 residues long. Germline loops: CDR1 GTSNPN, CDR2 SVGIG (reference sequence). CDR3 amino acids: CAWSVQGNTEAFF. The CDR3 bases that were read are TGTGCCTGGAGTGTACAGGGGAACACTGAA.

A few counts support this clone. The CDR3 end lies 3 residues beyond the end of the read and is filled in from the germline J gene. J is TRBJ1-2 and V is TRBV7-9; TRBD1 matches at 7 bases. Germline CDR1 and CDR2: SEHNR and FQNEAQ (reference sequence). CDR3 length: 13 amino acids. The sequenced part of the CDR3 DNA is TGTGCCAGCAGCTTGGCCCAGGGGGAGGGC. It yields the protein CASSLAQGEG. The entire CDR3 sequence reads CASSLAQGEGYTF.

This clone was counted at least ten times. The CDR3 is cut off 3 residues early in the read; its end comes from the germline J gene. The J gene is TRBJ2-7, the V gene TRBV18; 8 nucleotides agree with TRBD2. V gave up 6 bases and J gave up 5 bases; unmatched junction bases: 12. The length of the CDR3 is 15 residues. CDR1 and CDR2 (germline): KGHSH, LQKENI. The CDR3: CASSPLGSGGNEQYF. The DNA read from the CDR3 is TGTGCCAGCTCCCCCTTGGGGAGCGGGGGAAACGAG.

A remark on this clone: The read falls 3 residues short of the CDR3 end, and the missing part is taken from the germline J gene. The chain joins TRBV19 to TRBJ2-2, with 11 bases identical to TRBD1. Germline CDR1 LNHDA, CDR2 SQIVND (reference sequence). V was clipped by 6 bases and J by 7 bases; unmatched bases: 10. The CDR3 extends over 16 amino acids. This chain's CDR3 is CASSPRGTGGIGELFF. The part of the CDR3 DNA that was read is TGTGCCAGTAGCCCAAGGGGGACAGGGGGTATCGGGGAG.

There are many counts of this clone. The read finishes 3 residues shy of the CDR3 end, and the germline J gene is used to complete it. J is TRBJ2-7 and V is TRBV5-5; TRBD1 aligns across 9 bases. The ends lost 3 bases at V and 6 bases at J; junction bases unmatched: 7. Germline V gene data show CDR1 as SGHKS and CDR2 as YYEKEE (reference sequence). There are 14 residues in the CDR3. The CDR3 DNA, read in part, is TGTGCCAGCAGCTCGACAGGGGGAAGCATCGAG. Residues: CASSSTGGSIE. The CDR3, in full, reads CASSSTGGSIEQYF.

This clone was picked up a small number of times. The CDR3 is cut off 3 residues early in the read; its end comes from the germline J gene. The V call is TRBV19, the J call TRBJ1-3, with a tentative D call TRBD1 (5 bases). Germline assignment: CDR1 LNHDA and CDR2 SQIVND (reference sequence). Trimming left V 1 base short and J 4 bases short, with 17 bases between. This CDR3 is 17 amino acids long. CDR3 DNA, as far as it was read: TGTGCCAGTAGTATAGTCTTCCGCACAGGTCCCGGAAACACC. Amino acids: CASSIVFRTGPGNT. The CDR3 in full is CASSIVFRTGPGNTIYF.

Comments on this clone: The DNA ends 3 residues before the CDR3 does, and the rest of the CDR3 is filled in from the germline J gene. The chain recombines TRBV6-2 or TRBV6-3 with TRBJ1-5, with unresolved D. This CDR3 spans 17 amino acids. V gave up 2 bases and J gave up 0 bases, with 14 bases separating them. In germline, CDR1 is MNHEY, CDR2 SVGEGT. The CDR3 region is CASSYTRALNSNQPQHF. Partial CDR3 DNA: TGTGCCAGCAGTTACACGCGGGCCTTAAATAGCAATCAGCCC.

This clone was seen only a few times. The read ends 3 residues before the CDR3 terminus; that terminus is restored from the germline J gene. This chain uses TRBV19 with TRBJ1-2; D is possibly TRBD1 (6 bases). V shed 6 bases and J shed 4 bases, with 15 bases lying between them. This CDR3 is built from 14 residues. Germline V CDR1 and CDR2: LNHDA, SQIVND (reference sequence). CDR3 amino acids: CASRPRVGGYGYTF. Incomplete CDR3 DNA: TGTGCCAGTAGACCACGTGTAGGGGGCTATGGC.

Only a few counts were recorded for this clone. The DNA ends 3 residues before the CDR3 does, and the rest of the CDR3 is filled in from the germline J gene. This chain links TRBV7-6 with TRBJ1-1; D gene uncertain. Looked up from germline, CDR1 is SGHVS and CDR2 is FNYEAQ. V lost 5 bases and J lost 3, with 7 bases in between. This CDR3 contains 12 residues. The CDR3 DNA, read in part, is TGTGCCAGCAGCAATGGGCACACTGAA. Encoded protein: CASSNGHTE. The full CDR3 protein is CASSNGHTEAFF.

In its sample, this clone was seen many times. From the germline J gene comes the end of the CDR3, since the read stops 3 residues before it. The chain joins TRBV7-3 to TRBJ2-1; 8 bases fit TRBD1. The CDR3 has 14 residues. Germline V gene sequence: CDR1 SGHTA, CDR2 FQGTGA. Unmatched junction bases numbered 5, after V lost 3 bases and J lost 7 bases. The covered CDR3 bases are TGTGCCAGCAGCTTGGACAGGGTTGGGAATGAG. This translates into CASSLDRVGNE. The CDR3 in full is CASSLDRVGNEQFF.

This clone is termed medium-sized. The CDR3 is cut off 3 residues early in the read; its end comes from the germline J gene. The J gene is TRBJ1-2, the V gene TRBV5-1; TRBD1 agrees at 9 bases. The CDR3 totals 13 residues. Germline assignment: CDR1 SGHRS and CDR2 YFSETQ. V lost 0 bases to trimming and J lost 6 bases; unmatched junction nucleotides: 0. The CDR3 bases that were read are TGCGCCAGCAGCTTGGGGACAGGGGATGGC. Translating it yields CASSLGTGDG. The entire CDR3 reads CASSLGTGDGYTF. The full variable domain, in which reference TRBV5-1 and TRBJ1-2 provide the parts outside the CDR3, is KAGVTQTPRYLIKTRGQQVTLSCSPISGHRSVSWYQQTPGQGLQFLFEYFSETQRNKGNFPGRFSGRQFSNSRSEMNVSTLELGDSALYLCASSLGTGDGYTFGSGTRLTVV.

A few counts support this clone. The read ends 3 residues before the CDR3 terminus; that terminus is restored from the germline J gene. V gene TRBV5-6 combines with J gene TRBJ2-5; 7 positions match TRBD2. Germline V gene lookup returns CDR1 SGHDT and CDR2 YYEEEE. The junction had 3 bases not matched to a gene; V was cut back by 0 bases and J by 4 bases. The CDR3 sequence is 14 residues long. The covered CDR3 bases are TGTGCCAGCAGCTTGGTGTCGGGGGGAGAGACC. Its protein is CASSLVSGGET. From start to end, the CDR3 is CASSLVSGGETQYF.

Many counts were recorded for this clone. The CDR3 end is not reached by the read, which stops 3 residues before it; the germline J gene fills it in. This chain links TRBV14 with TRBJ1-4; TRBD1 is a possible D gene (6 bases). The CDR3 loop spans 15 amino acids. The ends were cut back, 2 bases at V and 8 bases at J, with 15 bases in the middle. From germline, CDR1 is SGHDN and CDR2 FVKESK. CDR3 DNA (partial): TGTGCCAGCAGCCAATCCCCGACAGGTTTGGAAAAA. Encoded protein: CASSQSPTGLEK. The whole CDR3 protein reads CASSQSPTGLEKLFF.

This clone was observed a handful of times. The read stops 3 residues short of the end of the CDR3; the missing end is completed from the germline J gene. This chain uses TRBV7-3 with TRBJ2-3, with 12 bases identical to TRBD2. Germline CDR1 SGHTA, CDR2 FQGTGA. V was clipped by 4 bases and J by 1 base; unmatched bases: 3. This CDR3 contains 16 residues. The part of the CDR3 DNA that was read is TGTGCCAGCAGCTCCGGACTAGCGGGGCGCACAGATACG. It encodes CASSSGLAGRTDT. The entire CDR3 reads CASSSGLAGRTDTQYF. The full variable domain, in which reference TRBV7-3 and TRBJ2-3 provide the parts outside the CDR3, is GAGVSQTPSNKVTEKGKYVELRCDPISGHTALYWYRQSLGQGPEFLIYFQGTGAADDSGLPNDRFFAVRPEGSVSTLKIQRTERGDSAVYLCASSSGLAGRTDTQYFGPGTRLTVL.